What follows is one T cell receptor (beta chain) and its context. Its antigen is not known. For the second PCR, which ran for 7 to 11 cycles, a sample-barcoded 5' primer and a J-beta primer mix were used. TCRdb re-called the 5' RACE reads with MiXCR, one entry per CDR3 protein. The sample contains 1.5 million to 2 million distinct CDR3 sequences, around 48% of which appear only once. These data originate in a study of blood T cells in healthy people across ages. Study conclusions and caveats: Older individuals had lower TCR beta diversity per million T cells (the decline was roughly linear). Estimates based on one million T cells were treated as lower bounds. No one knew whether donors had CMV, which possibly confounded expanded clonotype changes. A strong correlation was seen between TCR beta diversity and naive T cell percentage.

The CDR3 extends over 16 amino acids. V was clipped by 3 bases and J by 4 bases, with 15 bases between them. CDR1 and CDR2 (germline): KGHSH, LQKENI. This clonotype originated in a woman between 40 and 55 years old in good health. The sequencing sample was made of blood. V gene TRBV18 combines with J gene TRBJ1-4; D possibly corresponds to TRBD1 (6 bases). The CDR3 coding sequence is TGTGCCAGCTCACCGCTCCGACAGGAATATAATGAAAAACTGTTTTTT. This encodes CASSPLRQEYNEKLFF. Together with reference TRBV18 and TRBJ1-4, the CDR3 gives the full variable domain: NAGVMQNPRHLVRRRGQEARLRCSPMKGHSHVYWYRQLPEEGLKFMVYLQKENIIDESGMPKERFSAEFPKEGPSILRIQQVVRGDSAAYFCASSPLRQEYNEKLFFGSGTQLSVL.